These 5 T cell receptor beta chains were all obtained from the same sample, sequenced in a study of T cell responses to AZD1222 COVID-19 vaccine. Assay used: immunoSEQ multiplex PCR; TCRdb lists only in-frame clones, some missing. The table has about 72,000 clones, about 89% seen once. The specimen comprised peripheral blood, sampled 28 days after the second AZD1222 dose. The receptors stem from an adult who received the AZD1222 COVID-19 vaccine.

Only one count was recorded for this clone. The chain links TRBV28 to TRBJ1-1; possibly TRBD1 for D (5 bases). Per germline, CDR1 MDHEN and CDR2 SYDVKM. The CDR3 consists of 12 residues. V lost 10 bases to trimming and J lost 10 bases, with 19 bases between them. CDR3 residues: CAIQRGNERAFF. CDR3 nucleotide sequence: TGTGCCATCCAGCGGGGGAATGAGCGAGCTTTCTTT.

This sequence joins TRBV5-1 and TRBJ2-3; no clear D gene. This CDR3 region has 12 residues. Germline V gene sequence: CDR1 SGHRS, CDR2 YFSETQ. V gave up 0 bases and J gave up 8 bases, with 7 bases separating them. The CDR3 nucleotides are TGCGCCAGCAGCTTGGACACTCGTACGCAGTATTTT. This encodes CASSLDTRTQYF.

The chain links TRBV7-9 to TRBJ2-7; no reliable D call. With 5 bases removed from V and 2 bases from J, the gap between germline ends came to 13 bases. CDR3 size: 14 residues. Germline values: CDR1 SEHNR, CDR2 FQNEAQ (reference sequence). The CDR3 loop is CASSPNNGPYEQYF. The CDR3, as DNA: TGTGCCAGCAGCCCGAACAACGGGCCCTACGAGCAGTACTTC.

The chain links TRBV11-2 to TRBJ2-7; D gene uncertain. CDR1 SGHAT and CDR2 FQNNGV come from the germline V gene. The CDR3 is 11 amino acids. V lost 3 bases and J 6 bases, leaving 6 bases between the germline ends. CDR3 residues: CASSLQTEQYF. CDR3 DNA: TGTGCCAGCAGCTTGCAAACCGAGCAGTACTTC.

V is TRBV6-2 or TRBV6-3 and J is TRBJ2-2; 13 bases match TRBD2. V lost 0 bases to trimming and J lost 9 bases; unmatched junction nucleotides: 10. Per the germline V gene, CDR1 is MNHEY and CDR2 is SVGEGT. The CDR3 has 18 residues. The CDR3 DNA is TGTGCCAGCAGTTACTCTTGGACTAGCGGGAGCCTCCCCCGGGAGCTGTTTTTT. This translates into CASSYSWTSGSLPRELFF.